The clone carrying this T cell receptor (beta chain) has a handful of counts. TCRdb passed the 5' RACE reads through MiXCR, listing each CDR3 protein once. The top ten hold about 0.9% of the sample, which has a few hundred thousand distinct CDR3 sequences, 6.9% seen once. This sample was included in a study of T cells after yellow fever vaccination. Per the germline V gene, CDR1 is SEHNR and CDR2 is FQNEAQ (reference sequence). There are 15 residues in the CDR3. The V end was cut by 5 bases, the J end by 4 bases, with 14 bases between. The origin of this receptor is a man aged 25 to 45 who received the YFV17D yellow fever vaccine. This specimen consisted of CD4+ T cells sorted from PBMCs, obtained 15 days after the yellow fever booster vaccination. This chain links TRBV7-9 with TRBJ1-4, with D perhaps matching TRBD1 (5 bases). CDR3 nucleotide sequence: TGTGCCAGCAGCCGTTTGGGACGGGGTAATGAAAAACTGTTTTTT. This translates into CASSRLGRGNEKLFF.